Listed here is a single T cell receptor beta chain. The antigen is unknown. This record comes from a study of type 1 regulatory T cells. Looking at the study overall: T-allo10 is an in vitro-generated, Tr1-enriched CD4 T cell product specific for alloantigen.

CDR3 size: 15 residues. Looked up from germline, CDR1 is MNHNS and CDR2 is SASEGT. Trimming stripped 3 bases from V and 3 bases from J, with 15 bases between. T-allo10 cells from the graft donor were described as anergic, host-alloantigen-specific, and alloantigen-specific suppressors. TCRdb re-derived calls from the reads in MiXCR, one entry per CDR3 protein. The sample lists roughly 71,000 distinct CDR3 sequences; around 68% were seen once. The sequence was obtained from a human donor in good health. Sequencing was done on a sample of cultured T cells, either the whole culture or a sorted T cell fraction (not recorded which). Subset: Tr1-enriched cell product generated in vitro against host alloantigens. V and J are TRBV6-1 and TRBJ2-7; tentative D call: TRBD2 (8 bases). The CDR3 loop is CASSDGGGQNYEQYF. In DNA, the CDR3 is TGTGCCAGCAGTGACGGGGGGGGACAGAACTACGAGCAGTACTTC.